These 25 T cell receptor beta chains were all obtained from the same sample, sequenced in a study of human T cells and chemical hapten exposure. Described time point: pre-sensitization, week 0. Treatment in this sample: therapeutic diphenylcyclopropenone sensitization with weekly scalp DPC. TCRdb passed the RACE reads through MiXCR, listing each CDR3 protein once. The sample holds tens of thousands of distinct CDR3 sequences, more than 9% seen once. The starting material was whole blood, obtained in connection with sensitization to the hapten diphenylcyclopropenone (DPC). These receptors were collected from a man between 35 and 55 years old with alopecia areata. Some clones in this sample may be carry-over from other donors' samples.

The chain carries TRBV7-3 and TRBJ2-2; weak D call: TRBD1 (5 bases). Trimming pared 4 bases from V and 6 bases from J, leaving 12 bases between. The germline V gene encodes CDR1 SGHTA and CDR2 FQGTGA. The CDR3 covers 14 residues. The CDR3, as DNA: TGTGCCAGCAGCTCACGCCCAGGGTCCGGGGAGCTGTTTTTT. It encodes CASSSRPGSGELFF.

This chain links TRBV9 with TRBJ1-5; D not certain. Germline assignment: CDR1 SGDLS and CDR2 YYNGEE. The CDR3 totals 13 residues. Trimming removed 4 bases from V and 6 bases from J, with 11 bases in between. CDR3 loop: CASSRLGGQPQHF. The CDR3 coding sequence is TGTGCCAGCAGCCGCTTGGGCGGTCAGCCCCAGCATTTT.

A few counts support this clonotype. The chain joins TRBV27 to TRBJ1-1; weak D call: TRBD1 (5 bases). Germline loops: CDR1 MNHEY, CDR2 SMNVEV (reference sequence). V was pared by 6 bases and J by 2 bases, with 16 bases between. CDR3 length: 15 residues. The CDR3 reads CASSRTWTPNTEAFF. DNA for the CDR3: TGTGCCAGCAGCCGTACTTGGACACCTAACACTGAAGCTTTCTTT.

The chain employs TRBV3-1 and TRBJ1-6, with D perhaps matching TRBD1 (6 bases). From germline, CDR1 is LGHDT and CDR2 YNNKEL (reference sequence). The CDR3 sequence is 15 residues long. The V and J ends lost 4 bases and 7 bases respectively, with 14 bases between them. CDR3 amino acids: CASSPRGARNSPLHF. Here the CDR3 DNA reads TGTGCCAGCAGCCCTCGGGGGGCGCGGAATTCACCCCTCCACTTT.

Comments on this clonotype: This may arise from a read error, as a much more abundant clone is one base away. The rearrangement uses TRBV6-1 and TRBJ2-2; a weak D match, TRBD2 (7 bases). The V gene's germline CDR1 is MNHNS and CDR2 SASEGT. The CDR3 contains 14 residues. CDR3 sequence reads: CASTIGGDTGEPFF. The CDR3 nucleotides are TGTGCCAGCACCATAGGGGGGGACACCGGGGAGCCGTTTTTT.

V gene TRBV12-3 or TRBV12-4 combines with J gene TRBJ2-7, with 11 bases lining up with TRBD2. V was pared by 7 bases and J by 4 bases, with 6 bases of the junction left unmatched. CDR3 length: 14 residues. The CDR3, as DNA: TGTGCCAGCACGCTAGCGGGAGGTCCTTACGAGCAGTACTTC. Protein: CASTLAGGPYEQYF.

This clonotype was recorded at least ten times. The V and J genes are TRBV27 and TRBJ1-1, with D unclear. The CDR3 extends over 13 amino acids. CDR1 is MNHEY, CDR2 SMNVEV, per germline (reference sequence). Between the trimmed V and J ends, which lost 3 bases and 3 bases, there was a span of 8 bases. This CDR3 reads CASSFRTYTEAFF. The CDR3 region has the DNA TGTGCCAGCAGTTTTCGGACCTACACTGAAGCTTTCTTT.

The J gene is TRBJ2-7, the V gene TRBV9, with D unresolved. V lost 4 bases to trimming and J lost 5 bases, with 16 bases between them. The CDR3 sequence is 14 residues long. The V gene's germline CDR1 is SGDLS and CDR2 YYNGEE. The CDR3 region has the DNA TGTGCCAGCAGCACCCGACCATGGACCCACGAGCAGTACTTC. It specifies CASSTRPWTHEQYF. Looking up the rest from reference TRBV9 and TRBJ2-7 gives the full variable domain: DSGVTQTPKHLITATGQRVTLRCSPRSGDLSVYWYQQSLDQGLQFLIQYYNGEERAKGNILERFSAQQFPDLHSELNLSSLELGDSALYFCASSTRPWTHEQYFGPGTRLTVT.

This clonotype was recorded a few times. The V call is TRBV5-4, the J call TRBJ2-7; 8 positions match TRBD1. Trimming at V came to 3 bases and at J to 3 bases, leaving 5 bases not matched to a gene. This CDR3 has 14 residues. CDR1 and CDR2 (germline): SGHNT, YYREEE (reference sequence). The CDR3 DNA is TGTGCCAGCAGCTCCGGACAGGGCCGCTACGAGCAGTACTTC. Translation: CASSSGQGRYEQYF.

This clonotype was seen more than once but under ten times. The CDR3, as DNA: TGTGCCAGCTCACGGAAGGAGACCCAGTACTTC. Its translation is CASSRKETQYF. The V gene is TRBV18, the J gene TRBJ2-5; no clear D gene. Germline V CDR1 and CDR2: KGHSH, LQKENI. The CDR3 loop spans 11 amino acids. Trimming left V 4 bases short and J 5 bases short, with 5 bases between.

This clonotype occurred many times. The chain combines TRBV19 with TRBJ2-1, with a tentative D call TRBD1 (6 bases). V was cut by 2 bases and J by 3 bases, with 11 bases left in between. The CDR3 covers 15 residues. Germline CDR1 is LNHDA and CDR2 is SQIVND (reference sequence). DNA of the CDR3: TGTGCCAGTAGTATAAAGGGGGTCCTCTACAATGAGCAGTTCTTC. Translating gives CASSIKGVLYNEQFF.

As DNA, the CDR3 is TGTGCCAGCAGTGTTAATAGCGGGACGGGGGATACGCAGTATTTT. Protein product: CASSVNSGTGDTQYF. The genes are TRBV28 and TRBJ2-3, with 8 bases that match TRBD2. Germline CDR1 reads MDHEN; CDR2 reads SYDVKM. V was pared by 5 bases and J by 6 bases, with 10 bases of the junction left unmatched. The CDR3 spans 15 residues.

This clonotype appeared a few times. The chain has TRBV6-1 and TRBJ1-1; tentatively, D is TRBD1 (6 bases). The V end lost 4 bases, the J end lost 4 bases, and 13 bases lay between the germline ends. The germline gives CDR1 MNHNS, CDR2 SASEGT. CDR3 length: 14 residues. The CDR3: CASSVRLGATEAFF. Here the CDR3 DNA reads TGTGCCAGCAGTGTACGATTGGGGGCCACTGAAGCTTTCTTT.

This clonotype was counted ten times or more. The V call is TRBV7-2, the J call TRBJ2-1; tentative D call: TRBD2 (6 bases). CDR1 and CDR2 (germline): SGHTA, FQGNSA. Trimming shortened V by 5 bases and J by 9 bases, and 17 bases separated the two germline ends. The CDR3 contains 14 residues. As DNA, the CDR3 is TGTGCCAGCAGCCTCTTACATCGGGGAGGTGAGCAGTTCTTC. Protein product: CASSLLHRGGEQFF.

The chain joins TRBV7-9 to TRBJ2-3; 10 bases align to TRBD2. The junction had 5 bases not matched to a gene; V was cut back by 2 bases and J by 0 bases. The CDR3 has 17 amino acids. Germline-derived CDR1 and CDR2 are SEHNR and FQNEAQ (reference sequence). The CDR3 nucleotides are TGTGCCAGCAGCTTAAGCTCGACTAGCGGGAGCACAGATACGCAGTATTTT. Its protein is CASSLSSTSGSTDTQYF.

This clonotype has more than one count but fewer than ten. This chain links TRBV5-4 with TRBJ2-1; 9 bases map to TRBD2. Unmatched junction bases numbered 13, after V lost 4 bases and J lost 2 bases. Per the germline V gene, CDR1 is SGHNT and CDR2 is YYREEE (reference sequence). The CDR3 length is 18 residues. The chain's CDR3 is CASSLPGASGAPYNEQFF. The DNA of the CDR3 is TGTGCCAGCAGCCTCCCAGGGGCTAGCGGGGCACCCTACAATGAGCAGTTCTTC.

V usage is TRBV5-6 and J usage is TRBJ2-1; a possible D gene is TRBD2 (6 bases). Trimming shortened V by 3 bases and J by 7 bases, and 11 bases separated the two germline ends. The CDR3 runs 13 residues. CDR1 is SGHDT and CDR2 is YYEEEE in the germline V gene. CDR3: CASSSLEGNEQFF. The CDR3 DNA follows: TGTGCCAGCAGCTCCCTGGAGGGGAATGAGCAGTTCTTC.

The table lists this clonotype with a few counts. The chain recombines TRBV5-1 with TRBJ1-1; D possibly corresponds to TRBD1 (5 bases). CDR1 is SGHRS, CDR2 YFSETQ, per germline. The length of the CDR3 is 13 residues. Deletions cut 5 bases from V and 1 base from J, with 9 bases between. This CDR3 is CASRLQGNTEAFF. The CDR3 DNA reads as TGCGCCAGCAGATTGCAGGGGAACACTGAAGCTTTCTTT.

This clonotype was seen more than once but under ten times. The V gene is TRBV12-3 or TRBV12-4, the J gene TRBJ1-6; D perhaps matches TRBD1 (5 bases). The CDR3 runs to 15 residues. The V end lost 6 bases, the J end lost 7 bases, and 16 bases lay between the germline ends. CDR3 region: CASSSVGPLNSPLHF. Written as DNA, the CDR3 is TGTGCCAGCAGCTCGGTGGGACCTTTGAATTCACCCCTCCACTTT.

This clonotype was counted many times. V gene TRBV5-1 combines with J gene TRBJ2-2; 8 nucleotides match TRBD2. Germline V gene sequence: CDR1 SGHRS, CDR2 YFSETQ. The CDR3 spans 15 residues. The J segment lost 8 bases and the V segment lost 4 bases, leaving 10 bases of the junction unmatched. CDR3 bases: TGCGCCAGCAGCCCCGGTTGGAGCGGGAGTGGGGAGCTGTTTTTT. It encodes CASSPGWSGSGELFF.

This chain links TRBV5-1 with TRBJ2-2; TRBD2 matches 11 bases. After removal of 0 bases from V and 3 bases from J, the junction contained 7 bases not matched to a gene. Germline values: CDR1 SGHRS, CDR2 YFSETQ. The CDR3 consists of 18 residues. CDR3 residues: CASSLDPLAGGDTGELFF. The DNA of the CDR3 is TGCGCCAGCAGCTTGGACCCCCTAGCGGGAGGCGACACCGGGGAGCTGTTTTTT.

This clonotype was recorded at least ten times. The chain has TRBV7-9 and TRBJ2-7; D uncertain. V was cut by 4 bases and J by 0 bases, with 13 bases left in between. CDR1 is SEHNR, CDR2 FQNEAQ, per germline (reference sequence). The CDR3 runs to 15 residues. The CDR3, as DNA: TGTGCCAGCAGCTGGCTGCAAGGGCCCTCCTACGAGCAGTACTTC. Translated: CASSWLQGPSYEQYF.

This clonotype showed up many times. This chain connects TRBV7-2 to TRBJ2-1; D unresolved. The CDR3 loop spans 12 amino acids. Germline-derived CDR1 and CDR2 are SGHTA and FQGNSA. V was pared by 2 bases and J by 7 bases, with 6 bases between. The DNA for the CDR3 is TGTGCCAGCAGCTTAATAATTAATGAGCAGTTCTTC. As protein: CASSLIINEQFF.

This clonotype was found a few times. The chain employs TRBV28 and TRBJ2-1; D uncertain. Trimming removed 6 bases from V and 8 bases from J, with 14 bases in between. From germline, CDR1 is MDHEN and CDR2 SYDVKM. The CDR3 extends over 13 amino acids. CDR3 amino acids: CASSSVGFHEQFF. The CDR3 bases are TGTGCCAGCAGCTCCGTTGGCTTCCATGAGCAGTTCTTC.

This clonotype was detected many times. The chain links TRBV5-1 to TRBJ1-1, with D tentatively TRBD1 (5 bases). Trimming removed 4 bases from V and 4 bases from J, with 14 bases in between. Germline values: CDR1 SGHRS, CDR2 YFSETQ. The CDR3 runs to 14 residues. The CDR3 DNA is TGCGCCAGCAGCCTTGGGACTCGTGGCACTGAAGCTTTCTTT. Residues: CASSLGTRGTEAFF.